These 17 T cell receptor delta chains came from one sample sequenced in a study of γδ T cells in repeated Plasmodium falciparum infection. Flow sorting of PBMC yielded separate Vgamma9/Vdelta2+ and Vdelta2-negative gammadelta T cell populations for bulk repertoire analysis. TCRdb ran CATT on the multiplex PCR reads. This sample yields around 86,000 delta-chain clones, of which roughly 1.4% are seen a single time; roughly 8.1% belongs to the top ten. The source material was gamma-delta T cells from blood. The receptor set was obtained from a pool of human donors (malaria-infected and uninfected, not separated).

Remarks on this clone: This is likely an artifact of a read error, given a far larger clone one base away. The same CDR3 can be traced to other DNA sequences in this sample. The rearrangement links TRDV2 to TRDJ1; 8 bases agree with TRDD3. As TCRdb names no J gene, one was assigned here on the basis of a DNA match to germline. Germline CDR1 GEAIGNYY, CDR2 EKD. The CDR3 has 15 amino acids. Trimming took 3 bases from V and 4 from J; bases not matched to a gene: 9. The DNA for the CDR3 is TGTGCCTGTGACCAACTAGGGGATACCCGCGATAAACTCATCTTT. Protein sequence: CACDQLGDTRDKLIF.

A note on this clone: TCRdb's listed protein matches a much larger clone and diverges from this DNA's translation at residue 3, likely through a read error; the protein shown comes from the DNA. The chain employs TRDV2 and TRDJ1, with D tentatively TRDD2 (5 bases). TCRdb leaves out the J gene; it was filled in here by matching the DNA to germline. The CDR3 sequence is 14 residues long. From germline, CDR1 is GEAIGNYY and CDR2 EKD. CDR3 DNA sequence: TGTGCCCGTGACACCTTCTGGCACACCGATAAACTCATCTTT. It yields the protein CARDTFWHTDKLIF.

As concerns this clone: For this DNA, TCRdb reports the protein of a much larger clone, which diverges at residue 10, most likely from a read error; the protein presented here is translated directly from the DNA. The rearrangement links TRDV1 to TRDJ1, with 8 bases aligning to TRDD3. The J gene was missing in TCRdb and was found by matching the end of the DNA to germline. Germline CDR1 TSWWSYY, CDR2 QGS. V gave up 3 bases and J gave up 1 base; unmatched junction bases: 10. The CDR3 extends over 17 amino acids. The CDR3 region is CALGDISGGLLTDKLIF. Here the CDR3 DNA reads TGTGCTCTTGGGGACATCTCTGGGGGACTCCTCACCGATAAACTCATCTTT.

This clone was counted between two and nine times. Translating this DNA gives a protein that differs at residue 8 from the TCRdb one, which belongs to a much larger clone; a read error is likely, and the protein shown is this translation. This CDR3 is CALGEFLDDELIF. The DNA of the CDR3 is TGTGCTCTTGGCGAATTCCTCGACGATGAACTCATCTTT. V is TRDV1 and J is TRDJ1, with D perhaps matching TRDD2 (5 bases). TCRdb does not report a J gene; here it was assigned by matching the DNA to germline references. The CDR3 totals 13 residues. Germline-derived CDR1 and CDR2 are TSWWSYY and QGS.

The sample holds a few counts of this clone. With only one base between it and a far larger clone, this is likely a read error. At the DNA level, this CDR3 is encoded by other sequences in the same sample as well. V gene TRDV2 combines with J gene TRDJ1, with TRDD3 matching over 13 bases. Germline V gene data show CDR1 as GEAIGNYY and CDR2 as EKD. Unmatched junction bases numbered 6, after V lost 3 bases and J lost 3 bases. This CDR3 has 16 amino acids. DNA of the CDR3: TGTGCCTGTGACGCCCTACTGGGGGATACGCCCGATAAACTCATCTTT. Amino acid sequence: CACDALLGDTPDKLIF.

As regards this clone: This DNA's translation and the protein TCRdb lists, from a much larger clone, do not match at residue 6, likely due to a read error; the protein shown is translated from the DNA. This chain joins TRDV2 and TRDJ3, with 8 bases aligning to TRDD3. Germline CDR1 is GEAIGNYY and CDR2 is EKD. The trim removed 3 bases at V and 0 bases at J, leaving 9 bases unmatched. CDR3 length: 19 residues. The CDR3 loop reads CACDPPLGDRSWDTRQMFF. CDR3 sequence (DNA): TGTGCCTGTGACCCCCCGCTGGGGGACCGCTCCTGGGACACCCGACAGATGTTTTTC.

This clone was counted many times. The V and J genes are TRDV1 and TRDJ1, with 9 bases identical to TRDD3. TCRdb supplies no J gene; here it was assigned by aligning the nucleotide sequence to germline. This CDR3 has 19 amino acids. Germline V gene lookup returns CDR1 TSWWSYY and CDR2 QGS. V lost 5 bases to trimming and J lost 0 bases; unmatched junction nucleotides: 16. The DNA for the CDR3 is TGTGCTCTTGGGAACTCTCCTAATTACTGGGGGACGTACACCGATAAACTCATCTTT. Its translation: CALGNSPNYWGTYTDKLIF.

This clone was counted a few times. The TCRdb record carries a much larger clone's protein, which differs from this DNA's translation at residue 11; a read error is the likely cause, and the protein listed here is the DNA translation. The chain carries TRDV1 and TRDJ2; D remains unclear. The J gene is absent in TCRdb and was assigned here via DNA matching to germline. The germline gives CDR1 TSWWSYY, CDR2 QGS. V shed 0 bases and J shed 5 bases, with 25 bases lying between them. The CDR3 totals 20 residues. CDR3: CALGELCRRSSLSVTAQLFF. In DNA form, the CDR3 reads TGTGCTCTTGGGGAACTTTGTAGGAGGTCCTCCCTCTCTGTCACAGCACAACTCTTCTTT.

Regarding this clone: A far larger clone is only one base removed, so a read error is likely. This same CDR3 is encoded by further DNA sequences in the sample. The V call is TRDV1, the J call TRDJ1; 12 bases are a match to TRDD3. CDR1 and CDR2 from the germline V gene are TSWWSYY and QGS. The CDR3 spans 21 residues. The chain's CDR3 is CALGEVGAFFWGIRPTDKLIF. In DNA form, the CDR3 reads TGTGCTCTTGGGGAAGTAGGAGCCTTCTTCTGGGGGATACGACCCACCGATAAACTTATCTTT.

A few counts support this clone. TCRdb's protein for this DNA is that of a much larger clone and differs from the translation at residue 10, likely a read error; the protein shown is the DNA translation. This sequence joins TRDV3 and TRDJ1; 8 bases line up with TRDD3. TCRdb is silent on the J gene; assignment here came from matching the DNA to germline. The CDR3 runs 21 residues. Germline V CDR1 and CDR2: TVYSNPD, GDNSRS (reference sequence). V was pared by 1 base and J by 0 bases, with 25 bases of the junction left unmatched. The CDR3 DNA is TGTGCCTTTAAATCGGCGGCGGCGACTAGGGGATACAGGGGGTACACCGATAAACTCATCTTT. Amino acids: CAFKSAAATRGYRGYTDKLIF.

About this clone itself: The protein held in TCRdb is that of a much larger clone and does not match this DNA's translation at residue 15, likely because of a read error; the protein shown is translated from the DNA. The chain couples TRDV1 to TRDJ1, with D possibly TRDD2 on 5 matching bases. V dropped 5 bases and J dropped 5 bases, with 39 bases sitting between them. Per the germline V gene, CDR1 is TSWWSYY and CDR2 is QGS. The CDR3 sequence is 22 residues long. CDR3: CALGKTPSPKTTAAGLRDKLIF. CDR3 nucleotide sequence: TGTGCTCTTGGGAAGACCCCAAGTCCTAAAACCACCGCGGCCGGCCTCAGGGATAAACTCATCTTT.

Points on this clone: This DNA translates differently at residue 13 from the TCRdb protein, which is that of a much larger clone; a read error is likely, and the protein shown is the DNA's own translation. V is TRDV1 and J is TRDJ1; 8 nucleotides align to TRDD3. TCRdb is silent on the J gene; assignment here came from matching the DNA to germline. Looked up from germline, CDR1 is TSWWSYY and CDR2 is QGS. There are 22 residues in the CDR3. With V trimmed by 0 bases and J by 3 bases, 24 bases remained unmatched. The CDR3 sequence: CALGELSLVGGSCPNIADKLIF. As DNA, the CDR3 is TGTGCTCTTGGGGAACTCTCCCTAGTTGGGGGATCTTGTCCCAACATCGCCGATAAACTCATCTTT.

Remarks on this clone: This DNA translates differently at residue 5 from the TCRdb protein, which is that of a much larger clone; a read error is likely, and the protein shown is the DNA's own translation. The chain carries TRDV2 and TRDJ1, with D possibly matching TRDD3 (6 bases). No J gene is reported in TCRdb; it was inferred here by comparing the DNA with germline. The CDR3 has 14 residues. The V gene lost 3 bases and the J gene lost 0 bases, with 10 bases spanning the gap. Per germline, CDR1 GEAIGNYY and CDR2 EKD. The CDR3 region is CACDYGDYTDKLIF. The CDR3 DNA sequence: TGTGCCTGTGACTATGGGGATTACACCGATAAACTCATCTTT.

In this sample, this clone turned up many times. TCRdb records a much larger clone's protein for this DNA, with a difference at residue 13 that likely arises from a read error; the protein given is the translation of the DNA. This chain joins TRDV2 and TRDJ1; D possibly corresponds to TRDD2 (9 bases). Deletions cut 2 bases from V and 1 base from J, with 25 bases between. This CDR3 region has 19 residues. Germline V gene data show CDR1 as GEAIGNYY and CDR2 as EKD. The CDR3 DNA is TGTGCCTGTGACATTGTCCTTCCTACCGGGGATACCCGCACCGATAAACTCATCTTT. Translating gives CACDIVLPTGDTRTDKLIF.

This clone turned up a few times. This likely reflects a read error, since a far larger clone is one base away. The same CDR3 also results from other DNA sequences found in this sample. The rearrangement joins TRDV1 to TRDJ1; TRDD2 matches at 7 bases. The J gene, left out of TCRdb, was set here by checking the DNA against germline. This CDR3 is 21 amino acids long. Germline CDR1 TSWWSYY, CDR2 QGS. The CDR3 is CALGEVSYGGPYSLYTDKLIF. The CDR3 DNA reads as TGTGCCCTTGGGGAAGTTTCCTACGGGGGGCCGTACTCTCTGTACACCGATAAACTCATCTTT.

This clone is judged medium-sized. This chain links TRDV1 with TRDJ1, with TRDD3 identical over 9 bases. The CDR3 contains 18 residues. Germline CDR1 TSWWSYY, CDR2 QGS. Trimming cost V 0 bases and J 5 bases; bases outside gene matches: 13. The CDR3 bases are TGTGCTCTTGGGGAACTTAAACCCTGGGGGATGATTGTGGATAAACTCATCTTT. It encodes CALGELKPWGMIVDKLIF.

Points on this clone: This likely traces to a read error, being one base from a far larger clone. The sample carries other DNA sequences with the same CDR3. The chain couples TRDV2 to TRDJ1; D possibly corresponds to TRDD3 (5 bases). TCRdb carries no J gene annotation; the J gene was assigned here by matching the DNA with germline. The CDR3 has 16 amino acids. Trimming pared 0 bases from V and 8 bases from J, leaving 21 bases between. From germline, CDR1 is GEAIGNYY and CDR2 EKD. In DNA, the CDR3 is TGTGCCTGTGACACCGTTGGTAGAGGGGAGCCCACCAAACTCATCTTT. Its translation: CACDTVGRGEPTKLIF.